Following are 15 T cell receptor beta chains from one sample sequenced in a study of shared T cell receptors in the human thymus. TCRdb's table, derived via immunoSEQ multiplex PCR, lists solely in-frame clones and lacks some. The repertoire includes approximately 660,000 clones, around 89% of them detected once, and approximately 0.01% sits in the top ten. The same data also contributed to another study, on human thymus T cells.

The sequenced sample consisted of thymocytes. These receptors were collected from a boy in the first two years of life with a congenital heart defect.

Written as DNA, the CDR3 is TGTGCCAGCAGACCGGGACTAGCGGGAGTATTCACACACAATGAGCAGTTCTTC. Translating it yields CASRPGLAGVFTHNEQFF. The chain uses TRBV5-5 and TRBJ2-1, with 14 bases that match TRBD2. The CDR3 has 18 amino acids. The junction had 12 bases not matched to a gene; V was cut back by 5 bases and J by 5 bases. CDR1 and CDR2 from the germline V gene are SGHKS and YYEKEE (reference sequence). Looking up the rest from reference TRBV5-5 and TRBJ2-1 gives the full variable domain: DAGVTQSPTHLIKTRGQQVTLRCSPISGHKSVSWYQQVLGQGPQFIFQYYEKEERGRGNFPDRFSARQFPNYSSELNVNALLLGDSALYLCASRPGLAGVFTHNEQFFGPGTRLTVL.

The chain links TRBV11-2 to TRBJ1-1, with D possibly TRBD1 on 5 matching bases. This CDR3 contains 14 residues. Germline assignment: CDR1 SGHAT and CDR2 FQNNGV. With 3 bases removed from V and 5 bases from J, the gap between germline ends came to 13 bases. CDR3 protein: CASSFRALRTEAFF. CDR3 nucleotide sequence: TGTGCCAGCAGCTTCAGGGCCCTAAGGACTGAAGCTTTCTTT.

The genes are TRBV2 and TRBJ1-1; 8 bases match TRBD1. This CDR3 contains 17 residues. Germline V lookup: CDR1 SNHLY, CDR2 FYNNEI. The trim removed 4 bases at V and 0 bases at J, leaving 10 bases unmatched. The CDR3: CASSAPPGQAMNTEAFF. The CDR3 DNA sequence: TGTGCCAGCAGTGCCCCCCCGGGACAGGCCATGAACACTGAAGCTTTCTTT.

The chain couples TRBV6-5 to TRBJ1-1; a possible D gene is TRBD1 (6 bases). CDR1 and CDR2 (germline): MNHEY, SVGAGI. The V and J ends lost 4 bases and 0 bases respectively, with 9 bases between them. The CDR3 is 14 amino acids. In DNA, the CDR3 is TGTGCCAGCAGTTTTGGACAGATGAACACTGAAGCTTTCTTT. Protein: CASSFGQMNTEAFF.

V and J are TRBV2 and TRBJ1-1, with 8 bases matching TRBD1. Germline values: CDR1 SNHLY, CDR2 FYNNEI. This CDR3 has 18 residues. Germline trimming cut 3 bases from V and 0 bases from J; bases unmatched to any gene: 12. This CDR3 reads CASSDRENGQGMNTEAFF. The CDR3 region has the DNA TGTGCCAGCAGTGATAGAGAGAATGGACAGGGAATGAACACTGAAGCTTTCTTT.

This clone was recorded once. The V and J genes are TRBV5-6 and TRBJ2-3; 14 positions agree with TRBD2. The length of the CDR3 is 18 residues. CDR1 and CDR2 from the germline V gene are SGHDT and YYEEEE. V was clipped by 0 bases and J by 1 base; unmatched bases: 4. This CDR3 is CASSLAVTSGRGTDTQYF. Written as DNA, the CDR3 is TGTGCCAGCAGCTTGGCGGTGACTAGCGGGAGGGGCACAGATACGCAGTATTTT.

The chain uses TRBV6-6 and TRBJ2-3, with 9 positions matching TRBD2. Germline assignment: CDR1 MNHNY and CDR2 SVGAGI (reference sequence). V lost 8 bases and J lost 6; bases outside the gene matches: 15. The CDR3 covers 16 residues. The DNA of the CDR3 is TGTGCCAGCTCTCGAGGGGTCTCTAGCGGGGTGGATACGCAGTATTTT. Its translation: CASSRGVSSGVDTQYF.

V usage is TRBV7-9 and J usage is TRBJ1-3; 7 nucleotides line up with TRBD1. This CDR3 is 16 amino acids long. The V gene's germline CDR1 is SEHNR and CDR2 FQNEAQ (reference sequence). V gave up 5 bases and J gave up 0 bases; unmatched junction bases: 7. The CDR3 protein is CASSLGQSTSGNTIYF. The CDR3 coding sequence is TGTGCCAGCAGCCTGGGACAGTCTACCTCTGGAAACACCATATATTTT.

CDR3 protein: CASSPGDSLQETQYF. In DNA, the CDR3 is TGTGCCAGCTCACCAGGGGACAGCCTCCAAGAGACCCAGTACTTC. This chain uses TRBV18 with TRBJ2-5; TRBD1 matches at 7 bases. The CDR3 length is 15 residues. CDR1 KGHSH and CDR2 LQKENI come from the germline V gene. V lost 2 bases, J lost 1 base, and 4 bases stayed unmatched.

This clone was recorded once. This chain links TRBV6-1 with TRBJ2-7; TRBD1 agrees at 9 bases. V gave up 4 bases and J gave up 6 bases; unmatched junction bases: 7. CDR1 and CDR2 (germline): MNHNS, SASEGT. The CDR3 covers 14 residues. CDR3 DNA sequence: TGTGCCAGCAGTGTTCCACAGGGGGCCTCCGAGCAGTACTTC. Residues: CASSVPQGASEQYF.

The table lists this clone with a count of one. DNA for the CDR3: TGTGCCAGCAGCACCCGGGACAGTATAACTAATGAAAAACTGTTTTTT. This encodes CASSTRDSITNEKLFF. The chain links TRBV11-2 to TRBJ1-4; 7 bases map to TRBD1. CDR3 length equals 16 residues. V lost 5 bases to trimming and J lost 1 base; unmatched junction nucleotides: 7. CDR1 SGHAT and CDR2 FQNNGV come from the germline V gene.

Worth noting for this clone: The identical CDR3 is also encoded by other nucleotide sequences in the sample. This chain connects TRBV7-2 to TRBJ2-5; D gene uncertain. Germline CDR1 and CDR2: SGHTA and FQGNSA. V was trimmed by 5 bases and J by 5 bases, leaving 6 bases between them. This CDR3 contains 11 residues. CDR3 region: CASSPGETQYF. Here the CDR3 DNA reads TGTGCCAGCAGCCCCGGGGAGACCCAGTACTTC.

CDR3 sequence reads: CATKQGEDYGYTF. The CDR3 nucleotides are TGCGCCACCAAGCAGGGGGAAGACTATGGCTACACCTTC. The J gene is TRBJ1-2, the V gene TRBV4-3, with TRBD1 matching over 7 bases. CDR3 length: 13 residues. Germline CDR1 and CDR2: LGHNA and YSLEER. V lost 10 bases, J lost 3 bases, and 8 bases stayed unmatched.

V gene TRBV15 combines with J gene TRBJ2-1, with 12 bases aligning to TRBD2. Trimming cost V 2 bases and J 5 bases; bases outside gene matches: 10. Germline V lookup: CDR1 LNHNV, CDR2 YYDKDF (reference sequence). The CDR3 runs to 18 residues. CDR3 in amino acids: CATSRYPLLAGGHNEQFF. The CDR3 bases are TGTGCCACCAGCAGATACCCATTACTAGCGGGAGGACACAATGAGCAGTTCTTC.

The chain carries TRBV27 and TRBJ2-3; 10 nucleotides line up with TRBD2. The length of the CDR3 is 17 residues. CDR1 and CDR2 from the germline V gene are MNHEY and SMNVEV (reference sequence). Unmatched junction bases numbered 8, after V lost 5 bases and J lost 0 bases. The CDR3, as DNA: TGTGCCAGCAGTCCATGGCCTAGCGGGGGAAGCACAGATACGCAGTATTTT. Residues: CASSPWPSGGSTDTQYF.